This T cell receptor beta chain was sequenced in a study of Ad26.COV2.S vaccination and SARS-CoV-2 variants. TCRdb's table, derived via immunoSEQ multiplex PCR, lists solely in-frame clones and lacks some. This sample yields 300,000 to 500,000 clones, of which approximately 91% are seen a single time; 3.5% belongs to the top ten. The germline V gene has CDR1 GTSNPN and CDR2 SVGIG (reference sequence). CDR3 length equals 14 residues. V was shortened by 2 bases and J by 3 bases, with 13 bases between the two germline ends. Treatment described: some 19 received Ad26.COV2.S at low or high dose, single or two shots; about 5 received placebo; per-sample allocation not given. The study sampled participants on day 63 after the first vaccine or placebo injection.

The sequencing here drew on peripheral blood, taken in a trial of Ad26.COV2.S vaccine versus placebo. The chain combines TRBV30 with TRBJ1-2, with D unclear. The sequence came from a person between 18 and 60 years old who received the Ad26.COV2.S COVID-19 vaccine or a placebo. The CDR3 here is CAWSRSAEDYGYTF. CDR3 bases: TGTGCCTGGAGTCGGTCCGCAGAGGACTATGGCTACACCTTC.